The 23 T cell receptor beta chains below come from one sample, sequenced in a study of metastatic and nonmetastatic thyroid tumors. TCRdb ran MiXCR on the PCR reads. The table shows around 22,000 clones, with approximately 20% occurring only once. Nobody among the patients had been given any treatment before thyroid surgery. The sequencing sample was made of blood. The source of these receptors is a female donor with papillary thyroid cancer or a benign thyroid nodule (not recorded which). Some clones in this sample may be carry-over from other donors' samples.

Many counts were recorded for this clone. The V call is TRBV5-8, the J call TRBJ2-2, with D possibly matching TRBD1 (5 bases). The V and J ends lost 1 base and 7 bases respectively, with 5 bases between them. The CDR3 is 12 residues long. Germline-derived CDR1 and CDR2 are SGHTS and YDEGEE. Here the CDR3 reads CASSLQGGELFF. DNA for the CDR3: TGTGCCAGCAGCTTGCAGGGCGGGGAGCTGTTTTTT. The full variable domain, in which reference TRBV5-8 and TRBJ2-2 provide the parts outside the CDR3, is EAGVTQSPTHLIKTRGQQATLRCSPISGHTSVYWYQQALGLGLQFLLWYDEGEERNRGNFPPRFSGRQFPNYSSELNVNALELEDSALYLCASSLQGGELFFGEGSRLTVL.

This clone was recorded many times. The V gene is TRBV9, the J gene TRBJ1-5; D is possibly TRBD1 (6 bases). Trimming cost V 3 bases and J 5 bases, with 9 bases left between them. This CDR3 has 13 residues. Germline V CDR1 and CDR2: SGDLS, YYNGEE. The CDR3: CASSASGDQPQHF. In nucleotides, the CDR3 is TGTGCCAGCAGCGCATCAGGGGATCAGCCCCAGCATTTT.

Many counts were recorded for this clone. The chain recombines TRBV20-1 with TRBJ1-1; perhaps TRBD1 as D (5 bases). CDR1 DFQATT and CDR2 SNEGSKA come from the germline V gene (reference sequence). V was clipped by 6 bases and J by 4 bases, with 18 bases between them. The CDR3 spans 14 residues. Here the CDR3 DNA reads TGCAGTGCCCCGGGACTCCTCGGCAGCACTGAAGCTTTCTTT. It translates to CSAPGLLGSTEAFF.

This clone came up many times. Given the absence of the conserved phenylalanine or tryptophan at the CDR3 end, a read error is likely. The genes are TRBV7-2 and TRBJ2-5; a possible D gene is TRBD2 (7 bases). Germline assignment: CDR1 SGHTA and CDR2 FQGNSA. V gave up 3 bases and J gave up 5 bases, with 16 bases separating them. This CDR3 is built from 15 residues. CDR3 DNA: TGTGCCAGCAGCTTGGGGTGGGGGGGGCAGGAGACCCAGTACCTC. It translates to CASSLGWGGQETQYL.

This clone was seen ten or more times. The chain has TRBV20-1 and TRBJ2-4; 8 bases map to TRBD2. The CDR3 covers 21 residues. Germline loops: CDR1 DFQATT, CDR2 SNEGSKA (reference sequence). V gave up 1 base and J gave up 0 bases; unmatched junction bases: 20. As DNA, the CDR3 is TGCAGTGCTAGAGGGGGACCGGGACCCGGACTAGCCGATCTAGCCAAAAACATTCAGTACTTC. Translating gives CSARGGPGPGLADLAKNIQYF.

In its sample, this clone is medium-sized. Other DNA sequences from this sample encode an identical CDR3 as well. The rearrangement links TRBV13 to TRBJ1-2; TRBD1 matches 7 bases. J was trimmed by 4 bases and V by 5 bases; bases with no gene match: 4. CDR3 size: 13 residues. Germline CDR1 and CDR2: PRHDT and FYEKMQ (reference sequence). The CDR3 nucleotides read TGTGCCAGCAGCATCCAGGGGGGCTATGGCTACACCTTC. Its protein product is CASSIQGGYGYTF.

The chain links TRBV6-1 to TRBJ2-3; 10 nucleotides match TRBD2. The germline CDR1 and CDR2 sequences are MNHNS and SASEGT. This CDR3 comprises 15 residues. Trimming removed 3 bases from V and 4 bases from J; junction bases left unmatched: 4. The CDR3 DNA follows: TGTGCCAGCAGTGACTCTAGCGGGAGTGCAGATACGCAGTATTTT. It yields the protein CASSDSSGSADTQYF.

This clone was seen repeatedly, ten times or more. A read error may explain this, as a much larger clone is one base away. The chain combines TRBV6-1 with TRBJ1-1; D perhaps matches TRBD1 (6 bases). The CDR3 extends over 13 amino acids. Germline assignment: CDR1 MNHNS and CDR2 SASEGT. Trimming cost V 9 bases and J 0 bases, with 11 bases left between them. CDR3: CASGGRVNTEAFF. CDR3 DNA: TGTGCCAGTGGGGGCAGGGTGAACACTGAAGCTTTCTTT.

The V call is TRBV28, the J call TRBJ2-7, with 9 nucleotides matching TRBD2. The CDR3 totals 16 residues. Germline trimming cut 6 bases from V and 4 bases from J; bases unmatched to any gene: 13. Germline values: CDR1 MDHEN, CDR2 SYDVKM. CDR3 region: CASSSPVASGKYEQYF. For the CDR3, the DNA is TGTGCCAGCAGCAGCCCGGTGGCTAGCGGGAAATACGAGCAGTACTTC.

The V call is TRBV5-1, the J call TRBJ2-3; 10 nucleotides line up with TRBD2. From germline, CDR1 is SGHRS and CDR2 YFSETQ. CDR3 size: 15 residues. The J segment lost 2 bases and the V segment lost 5 bases, leaving 5 bases of the junction unmatched. The CDR3 loop reads CASRRTSGTTDTQYF. The CDR3 nucleotides read TGCGCCAGCAGGCGGACTAGCGGCACCACAGATACGCAGTATTTT.

This clone was detected ten times or more. The chain carries TRBV4-1 and TRBJ2-3; 9 nucleotides align to TRBD2. The CDR3 contains 15 residues. The germline CDR1 and CDR2 sequences are MGHRA and YSYEKL. Trimming cost V 3 bases and J 4 bases; bases outside gene matches: 5. CDR3 region: CASSQDRLAADTQYF. CDR3 nucleotides: TGCGCCAGCAGCCAGGACCGACTAGCGGCAGATACGCAGTATTTT.

As to this clone: This may arise from a read error, as a much more abundant clone is one base away. The chain joins TRBV7-9 to TRBJ2-5; D could derive from TRBD1 or TRBD2 (5 bases each). Between the trimmed V and J ends, which lost 2 bases and 5 bases, there was a span of 15 bases. The CDR3 is 15 amino acids. Looked up from germline, CDR1 is SEHNR and CDR2 is FQNEAQ (reference sequence). The CDR3 loop is CASSLWDAQTETQYF. CDR3 DNA: TGTGCCAGCAGCTTATGGGACGCCCAAACGGAGACCCAGTACTTC.

The sample holds many counts of this clone. The identical CDR3 is also encoded by other nucleotide sequences in the sample. The chain links TRBV18 to TRBJ1-5; D gene unclear. There are 12 residues in the CDR3. With 3 bases removed from V and 11 bases from J, the gap between germline ends came to 11 bases. Germline loops: CDR1 KGHSH, CDR2 LQKENI. DNA of the CDR3: TGTGCCAGCTCACCCGAGGGTTTGACCCAGCATTTT. It is translated as CASSPEGLTQHF.

In this sample, this clone turned up many times. The rearrangement uses TRBV2 and TRBJ2-5, with D maybe TRBD2 (7 bases). V gave up 2 bases and J gave up 5 bases, with 15 bases separating them. The CDR3 consists of 15 residues. CDR1 SNHLY and CDR2 FYNNEI come from the germline V gene. CDR3 in DNA: TGTGCCAGCAGTGAACGGTGGGGGCGGGGGGAGACCCAGTACTTC. It codes for CASSERWGRGETQYF.

Many counts were recorded for this clone. The CDR3 DNA is TGCAGTGCTAGAAGGACGGGGACGGGCGGAAAACTGTTTTTT. Its protein is CSARRTGTGGKLFF. This chain joins TRBV20-1 and TRBJ1-4; weak D call: TRBD1 (5 bases). Germline-derived CDR1 and CDR2 are DFQATT and SNEGSKA (reference sequence). There are 14 residues in the CDR3. Trimming pared 2 bases from V and 10 bases from J, leaving 17 bases between.

In its sample, this clone was seen a few times. The chain links TRBV6-1 to TRBJ2-7; 10 bases are a match to TRBD2. Germline V gene sequence: CDR1 MNHNS, CDR2 SASEGT. The CDR3 is 16 residues long. J lost 4 bases, V lost 2 bases, and 8 bases had no gene match. Here the CDR3 reads CASSETPSGSGYEQYF. CDR3 DNA sequence: TGTGCCAGCAGTGAAACCCCTAGCGGGAGTGGTTACGAGCAGTACTTC.

This clone was seen ten or more times. The V call is TRBV5-6, the J call TRBJ1-2; 7 bases align to TRBD1. This CDR3 has 19 amino acids. Germline V gene lookup returns CDR1 SGHDT and CDR2 YYEEEE. V dropped 9 bases and J dropped 7; count of bases not matched to a gene: 30. The CDR3 sequence: CATKSPLRGTELPGSGYTF. CDR3 in DNA: TGTGCCACGAAAAGCCCCCTGAGGGGGACAGAATTACCAGGGTCTGGCTACACCTTC.

Worth noting for this clone: Other DNA variants within this sample encode the same CDR3. The chain joins TRBV10-1 to TRBJ2-3, with D hard to call. From germline, CDR1 is WNHNN and CDR2 SYGVQD (reference sequence). The V and J ends lost 0 bases and 4 bases respectively, with 5 bases between them. The CDR3 sequence is 13 residues long. The CDR3 DNA sequence: TGCGCCAGCAGTGAGTCTCCTTCAGATACGCAGTATTTT. Protein sequence: CASSESPSDTQYF.

This clone was counted ten times or more. This chain links TRBV27 with TRBJ1-5, with D possibly matching TRBD1 (6 bases). The germline V gene encodes CDR1 MNHEY and CDR2 SMNVEV (reference sequence). Trimming cost V 6 bases and J 5 bases, with 17 bases left between them. The CDR3 loop spans 15 amino acids. CDR3 region: CASSSGGGIDQPQHF. In DNA form, the CDR3 reads TGTGCCAGCAGCTCCGGGGGGGGCATCGATCAGCCCCAGCATTTT.

This clone occurred many times. The chain is built from TRBV7-9 and TRBJ2-5; no reliable D call. The CDR3 sequence is 13 residues long. V lost 2 bases and J 3 bases, leaving 7 bases between the germline ends. Germline CDR1 and CDR2: SEHNR and FQNEAQ (reference sequence). The CDR3 DNA follows: TGTGCCAGCAGCTTATCGACCAAAGAGACCCAGTACTTC. This encodes CASSLSTKETQYF.

By sample fraction, this clone is medium-sized. The chain couples TRBV10-3 to TRBJ2-7, with TRBD2 identical over 7 bases. This CDR3 contains 13 residues. Germline V gene sequence: CDR1 ENHRY, CDR2 SYGVKD. Germline trimming cut 3 bases from V and 5 bases from J; bases unmatched to any gene: 4. The CDR3: CAISDREVDEQYF. The CDR3 bases are TGTGCCATCAGTGACCGGGAGGTCGACGAGCAGTACTTC.

The gene calls are TRBV20-1 and TRBJ2-7; D may be TRBD1 or TRBD2 (5 bases each). Germline assignment: CDR1 DFQATT and CDR2 SNEGSKA (reference sequence). The CDR3 totals 12 residues. Trimming stripped 8 bases from V and 6 bases from J, with 17 bases between. CDR3 in amino acids: CSSRGPSCEQYF. The CDR3 DNA sequence: TGCAGTTCCCGGGGCCCCTCGTGCGAGCAGTACTTC.

This clone has more than one count but fewer than ten. Other nucleotide sequences in the sample specify the same CDR3. The chain employs TRBV19 and TRBJ1-5, with D tentatively TRBD1 (5 bases). Germline-derived CDR1 and CDR2 are LNHDA and SQIVND (reference sequence). V lost 2 bases and J lost 7, with 18 bases in between. The CDR3 length is 16 residues. The CDR3 DNA reads TGTGCCAGTAGTATACAGGGTCCTCCGCGTTACCAGCCCCAGCATTTT. Its protein product is CASSIQGPPRYQPQHF. The full variable domain, with the rest looked up from reference TRBV19 and TRBJ1-5, is DGGITQSPKYLFRKEGQNVTLSCEQNLNHDAMYWYRQDPGQGLRLIYYSQIVNDFQKGDIAEGYSVSREKKESFPLTVTSAQKNPTAFYLCASSIQGPPRYQPQHFGDGTRLSIL.